This T cell receptor (beta chain) came from a study of cytomegalovirus exposure and HLA in healthy donors. The study, taken as a whole, reports: Association with HLA alleles at 0.05 false discovery rate was found for roughly 17,000 TCR beta sequences in a later analysis. Approximately 160 TCR beta chains were listed as cytomegalovirus-associated.

Use of 60 Vbeta and 13 Jbeta primers characterized the PCR. Method: immunoSEQ multiplex PCR; TCRdb's copy keeps in-frame clones and lacks some. The data show 140,000 to 150,000 clones, approximately 79% seen once. To note about this clone: Its target is unknown.

The CDR3 totals 14 residues. CDR1 is SGHDT, CDR2 YYEEEE, per germline. The ends were cut back, 4 bases at V and 3 bases at J, with 13 bases in the middle. This clonotype was sampled from a woman between 40 and 50 years old in good health and CMV-seropositive. J is TRBJ1-1 and V is TRBV5-6, with D perhaps TRBD1 (6 bases). What was sequenced was PBMCs. The CDR3 sequence: CASSPRDTDTEAFF. The CDR3 DNA is TGTGCCAGCAGCCCCCGGGACACCGACACTGAAGCTTTCTTT.